These 3 T cell receptor beta chains originate from one sample sequenced in a study of CD8+ T cells in alopecia areata (dated by TCRdb to the late 2010s). Library method: the immunoSEQ multiplex PCR assay. To provide template for TCR sequencing, every sample had RNA extracted and reverse transcribed into cDNA. This is the immuneACCESS table as TCRdb keeps it, with only in-frame sequences that have V and J called. A part of the clones is gone; compared with another copy, unresolved V genes explain less than half, and the rest is unexplained. The sample table shows hundreds of thousands of clones, and over 60% are seen once. 1.2% of the sample rests with the top ten. The treatment or condition label of this sample denotes: oral pan-JAK inhibitor, 5-10 mg twice daily. The sequencing here drew on CD4+ T cells sorted from blood, taken between weeks 43 and 45, from a patient treated with tofacitinib. Receptors were obtained from a human donor with alopecia areata.

This CDR3 reads CSVCFAGPNTEAFF. CDR3 nucleotide sequence: TGCAGCGTTTGTTTCGCAGGCCCGAACACTGAAGCTTTCTTT. V gene TRBV29-1 combines with J gene TRBJ1-1; D not certain. The ends were cut back, 5 bases at V and 1 base at J, with 14 bases in the middle. The CDR3 spans 14 residues. Germline CDR1 reads SQVTM; CDR2 reads ANQGSEA.

The chain's CDR3 is CASSIDRFYEQYF. Here the CDR3 DNA reads TGCGCCAGCAGCATCGACAGGTTCTACGAGCAGTACTTC. The chain combines TRBV5-1 with TRBJ2-7, with a possible D match to TRBD1 (6 bases). Trimming removed 4 bases at V and 3 bases at J, with 11 bases between. The germline V gene has CDR1 SGHRS and CDR2 YFSETQ. CDR3 length: 13 residues.

The V call is TRBV6-5, the J call TRBJ1-6; D is unclear. CDR1 is MNHEY, CDR2 SVGAGI, per germline. The ends were cut back, 7 bases at V and 9 bases at J, with 16 bases in the middle. The CDR3 runs 14 residues. This chain's CDR3 is CASTFVVGSSPLHF. The CDR3 coding sequence is TGTGCCAGCACTTTCGTCGTGGGTAGTTCACCCCTCCACTTT.